The source of this T cell receptor (beta chain) is a study of blood T cell repertoires in COVID-19. As for the study in general: From the United States, Italy and Spain came samples of acute and convalescent COVID-19.

Method: immunoSEQ multiplex PCR; TCRdb's copy keeps in-frame clones and lacks some. The sample contains 300,000 to 400,000 clones, 80% to 90% of which appear only once. Sequenced material: PBMCs or T cells enriched from blood (not recorded which). The TCR originated in a woman between 40 and 50 years old with acute COVID-19.

CDR3 DNA sequence: TGTGCCAGCAGCTTCCATGGCGGTACGCAGTATTTT. Residues: CASSFHGGTQYF. The genes are TRBV7-3 and TRBJ2-3, with unresolved D. The V gene lost 3 bases and the J gene lost 8 bases, with 9 bases spanning the gap. Germline CDR1 is SGHTA and CDR2 is FQGTGA. The CDR3 has 12 residues.